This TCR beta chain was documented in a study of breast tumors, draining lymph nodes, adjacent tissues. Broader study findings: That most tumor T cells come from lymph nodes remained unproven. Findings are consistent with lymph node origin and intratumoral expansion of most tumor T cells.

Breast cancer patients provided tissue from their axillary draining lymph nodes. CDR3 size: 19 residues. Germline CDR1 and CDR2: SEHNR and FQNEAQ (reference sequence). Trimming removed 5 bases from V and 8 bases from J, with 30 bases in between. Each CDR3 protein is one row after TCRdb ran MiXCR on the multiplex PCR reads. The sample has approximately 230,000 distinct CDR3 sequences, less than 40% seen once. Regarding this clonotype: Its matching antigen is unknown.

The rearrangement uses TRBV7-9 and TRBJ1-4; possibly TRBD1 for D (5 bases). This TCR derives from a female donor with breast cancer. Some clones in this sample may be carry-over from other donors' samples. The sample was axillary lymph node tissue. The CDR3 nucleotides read TGTGCCAGCAGCCCGCCAGGTTCGCCCTACGAGCAGGGAGGCGAAAAACTGTTTTTT. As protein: CASSPPGSPYEQGGEKLFF.